The rows below give T cell receptor beta chains drawn from one sample of a study of cytomegalovirus exposure and HLA in healthy donors. Assay: immunoSEQ multiplex PCR; the TCRdb copy retains only in-frame clones and omits some. Among about 140,000 clones listed, around 81% were seen once. Sequencing was done on a sample of PBMCs. All receptors come from a man aged 35-49 years in good health and CMV-seropositive. The CDR3 runs from the conserved cysteine through the conserved F or W. Each record gives: V gene, D gene, clone size, J gene, CDR3 protein, CDR3 DNA. D genes are given only for firm matches. Part of the rows lack a size; the others show once, few, many or a class for expanded clones.

V gene: TRBV4-1
D gene: TRBD1
clone size: .
J gene: TRBJ2-1
CDR3 protein: CASRSEGGTYNEQFF
CDR3 DNA: TGCGCCAGCAGGTCCGAAGGGGGCACGTACAATGAGCAGTTCTTC

V gene: TRBV27
D gene: TRBD1
clone size: .
J gene: TRBJ2-7
CDR3 protein: CASSFLIRSGQGNEQYF
CDR3 DNA: TGTGCCAGCAGTTTCTTGATTCGTTCGGGACAGGGAAACGAGCAGTACTTC

V gene: TRBV21-1
D gene: .
clone size: once
J gene: TRBJ2-4
CDR3 protein: CASSKGRGSYGKNIQYF
CDR3 DNA: TGTGCCAGCAGCAAAGGAAGGGGTTCTTACGGCAAAAACATTCAGTACTTC

V gene: TRBV11-2
D gene: .
clone size: few
J gene: TRBJ1-3
CDR3 protein: CASSSVAGSGNTIYF
CDR3 DNA: TGTGCCAGCAGTTCCGTAGCCGGTTCTGGAAACACCATATATTTT

V gene: TRBV19
D gene: TRBD2
clone size: .
J gene: TRBJ2-1
CDR3 protein: CASIPTSGTPPKYNEQFF
CDR3 DNA: TGTGCCAGTATCCCGACTAGCGGGACACCTCCTAAGTACAATGAGCAGTTCTTC

V gene: TRBV5-4
D gene: .
clone size: few
J gene: TRBJ2-6
CDR3 protein: CASSLDLGANVLTF
CDR3 DNA: TGTGCCAGCAGCTTGGATCTTGGGGCCAACGTCCTGACTTTC

V gene: TRBV6-5
D gene: TRBD1
clone size: few
J gene: TRBJ2-7
CDR3 protein: CASSYSGTGVYEQYF
CDR3 DNA: TGTGCCAGCAGTTATTCTGGGACAGGGGTCTACGAGCAGTACTTC

V gene: TRBV6-5
D gene: TRBD1
clone size: .
J gene: TRBJ1-1
CDR3 protein: CASSQGTGRAEAFF
CDR3 DNA: TGTGCCAGCAGTCAGGGGACAGGGAGGGCTGAAGCTTTCTTT

V gene: TRBV19
D gene: .
clone size: .
J gene: TRBJ2-7
CDR3 protein: CASSIRPGPYEQYF
CDR3 DNA: TGTGCCAGTAGTATAAGGCCAGGCCCCTACGAGCAGTACTTC

V gene: TRBV6-5
D gene: .
clone size: .
J gene: TRBJ2-1
CDR3 protein: CASIPGLASYNEQFF
CDR3 DNA: TGTGCCAGCATCCCCGGACTGGCGTCCTACAATGAGCAGTTCTTC

V gene: TRBV11-3
D gene: .
clone size: few
J gene: TRBJ1-1
CDR3 protein: CASSSRGNTEAFF
CDR3 DNA: TGTGCCAGCAGCTCCAGGGGAAACACTGAAGCTTTCTTT

V gene: TRBV18
D gene: .
clone size: .
J gene: TRBJ2-1
CDR3 protein: CASSLKSSYNEQFF
CDR3 DNA: TGTGCCAGCTCTCTGAAGAGCTCCTACAATGAGCAGTTCTTC

V gene: TRBV5-1
D gene: .
clone size: .
J gene: TRBJ2-7
CDR3 protein: CASTTIGGEQYF
CDR3 DNA: TGCGCCAGCACTACTATTGGGGGGGAGCAGTACTTC

V gene: TRBV5-4
D gene: TRBD1
clone size: .
J gene: TRBJ1-1
CDR3 protein: CASSNPLGQGDTEAFF
CDR3 DNA: TGTGCCAGCAGCAACCCGTTGGGGCAGGGGGACACTGAAGCTTTCTTT

V gene: TRBV5-6
D gene: .
clone size: few
J gene: TRBJ2-7
CDR3 protein: CASSSTTYEQYF
CDR3 DNA: TGTGCCAGCAGCTCCACCACATACGAGCAGTACTTC

V gene: TRBV27
D gene: TRBD2
clone size: .
J gene: TRBJ2-1
CDR3 protein: CASSYSGSSHNEQFF
CDR3 DNA: TGTGCCAGCAGTTATAGCGGGAGTTCCCACAATGAGCAGTTCTTC

V gene: TRBV30
D gene: TRBD1
clone size: .
J gene: TRBJ1-3
CDR3 protein: CAWKWGQASGNTIYF
CDR3 DNA: TGTGCCTGGAAATGGGGACAGGCCTCTGGAAACACCATATATTTT

V gene: TRBV18
D gene: .
clone size: few
J gene: TRBJ1-5
CDR3 protein: CASSPLGGRVHQPQHF
CDR3 DNA: TGTGCCAGCTCACCTCTCGGGGGGCGCGTTCATCAGCCCCAGCATTTT

V gene: TRBV4-1
D gene: .
clone size: few
J gene: TRBJ1-2
CDR3 protein: CASSQDRGKANENYGYTF
CDR3 DNA: TGCGCCAGCAGCCAAGACAGGGGCAAGGCGAACGAGAACTATGGCTACACCTTC

V gene: TRBV5-6
D gene: TRBD1
clone size: .
J gene: TRBJ1-4
CDR3 protein: CASSLDRTGNNEKLFF
CDR3 DNA: TGTGCCAGCAGCCTGGATAGGACAGGGAATAATGAAAAACTGTTTTTT

V gene: TRBV7-2
D gene: .
clone size: .
J gene: TRBJ2-7
CDR3 protein: CATRDFSSYEQYF
CDR3 DNA: TGTGCCACCCGGGACTTTAGCTCCTACGAGCAGTACTTC

V gene: TRBV29-1
D gene: .
clone size: .
J gene: TRBJ1-1
CDR3 protein: CSVEGGGWTEAFF
CDR3 DNA: TGCAGCGTTGAAGGAGGCGGATGGACTGAAGCTTTCTTT

V gene: TRBV9
D gene: TRBD2
clone size: few
J gene: TRBJ2-2
CDR3 protein: CASSVSGRVTGELFF
CDR3 DNA: TGTGCCAGCAGCGTAAGCGGGAGGGTGACCGGGGAGCTGTTTTTT

V gene: TRBV7-8
D gene: TRBD2
clone size: .
J gene: TRBJ2-1
CDR3 protein: CASSFPGLANNEQFF
CDR3 DNA: TGTGCCAGCAGCTTCCCGGGACTAGCGAACAATGAGCAGTTCTTC

V gene: TRBV5-1
D gene: .
clone size: .
J gene: TRBJ1-1
CDR3 protein: CASSPSGIPMNTEAFF
CDR3 DNA: TGCGCCAGCAGCCCGAGCGGTATTCCAATGAACACTGAAGCTTTCTTT

V gene: TRBV6-5
D gene: TRBD2
clone size: .
J gene: TRBJ2-7
CDR3 protein: CASSPSGSRNEQYF
CDR3 DNA: TGTGCCAGCAGTCCTAGCGGGAGTCGGAACGAGCAGTACTTC

V gene: TRBV4-3
D gene: .
clone size: once
J gene: TRBJ2-7
CDR3 protein: CASSQDPAGVSYEQYF
CDR3 DNA: TGCGCCAGCAGCCAAGACCCCGCAGGGGTCTCCTACGAGCAGTACTTC

V gene: TRBV30
D gene: .
clone size: .
J gene: TRBJ2-1
CDR3 protein: CAWSNVGGSSYNEQFF
CDR3 DNA: TGTGCCTGGAGTAATGTAGGGGGATCCTCCTACAATGAGCAGTTCTTC

V gene: TRBV5-1
D gene: TRBD1
clone size: .
J gene: TRBJ2-5
CDR3 protein: CASSGTEETQYF
CDR3 DNA: TGCGCCAGCAGCGGGACAGAAGAGACCCAGTACTTC

V gene: TRBV10-1
D gene: .
clone size: .
J gene: TRBJ2-7
CDR3 protein: CASSGADSLTYEQYF
CDR3 DNA: TGCGCCAGCAGTGGGGCTGACAGCCTTACCTACGAGCAGTACTTC

V gene: TRBV5-1
D gene: .
clone size: .
J gene: TRBJ2-3
CDR3 protein: CASSSRGNSADTQYF
CDR3 DNA: TGCGCCAGCAGCTCGAGAGGGAATAGTGCAGATACGCAGTATTTT

V gene: TRBV6-1
D gene: TRBD2
clone size: .
J gene: TRBJ2-3
CDR3 protein: CASSTSGVPTDTQYF
CDR3 DNA: TGTGCCAGCTCAACTAGCGGGGTACCCACAGATACGCAGTATTTT

V gene: TRBV6-5
D gene: TRBD1
clone size: .
J gene: TRBJ2-2
CDR3 protein: CASSWTGAHAGELFF
CDR3 DNA: TGTGCCAGCAGTTGGACAGGGGCACACGCCGGGGAGCTGTTTTTT

V gene: TRBV4-3
D gene: TRBD1
clone size: .
J gene: TRBJ2-1
CDR3 protein: CASSQGDRVEWDEQFF
CDR3 DNA: TGCGCCAGCAGCCAAGGCGACAGGGTGGAGTGGGATGAGCAGTTCTTC

V gene: TRBV6-6
D gene: .
clone size: .
J gene: TRBJ2-2
CDR3 protein: CAISPPRANTGELFF
CDR3 DNA: TGTGCCATCTCCCCCCCCAGGGCGAACACCGGGGAGCTGTTTTTT

V gene: TRBV19
D gene: .
clone size: .
J gene: TRBJ1-1
CDR3 protein: CASSIQSEAFF
CDR3 DNA: TGTGCCAGTAGTATACAGTCTGAAGCTTTCTTT

V gene: TRBV2
D gene: TRBD2
clone size: .
J gene: TRBJ2-3
CDR3 protein: CASSYPGTSEEDSTDTQYF
CDR3 DNA: TGTGCCAGCAGTTACCCCGGGACTAGCGAGGAGGACAGCACAGATACGCAGTATTTT

V gene: TRBV2
D gene: .
clone size: .
J gene: TRBJ2-3
CDR3 protein: CASSLNRLASTDTQYF
CDR3 DNA: TGTGCCAGCAGTTTAAACAGGTTGGCGTCCACAGATACGCAGTATTTT

V gene: TRBV4-1
D gene: TRBD1
clone size: once
J gene: TRBJ2-7
CDR3 protein: CASSQDGGTGSYEQYF
CDR3 DNA: TGCGCCAGCAGCCAAGACGGCGGGACAGGGAGCTACGAGCAGTACTTC

V gene: TRBV19
D gene: .
clone size: .
J gene: TRBJ2-7
CDR3 protein: CASSRDSLGPYEQYF
CDR3 DNA: TGTGCCAGTAGTCGAGACAGTCTAGGTCCCTACGAGCAGTACTTC

V gene: TRBV4-3
D gene: TRBD2
clone size: .
J gene: TRBJ2-1
CDR3 protein: CASRRGTSGRADEQFF
CDR3 DNA: TGCGCCAGCAGGCGGGGAACTAGCGGGAGGGCCGATGAGCAGTTCTTC

V gene: TRBV7-2
D gene: TRBD1
clone size: .
J gene: TRBJ1-2
CDR3 protein: CASSLGTRQGNYGYTF
CDR3 DNA: TGTGCCAGCAGCTTAGGAACTCGACAGGGGAACTATGGCTACACCTTC

V gene: TRBV6-1
D gene: .
clone size: .
J gene: TRBJ1-3
CDR3 protein: CASSELLAGSSGNTIYF
CDR3 DNA: TGTGCCAGCAGTGAACTCCTCGCTGGGAGCTCTGGAAACACCATATATTTT

V gene: TRBV7-2
D gene: TRBD2
clone size: once
J gene: TRBJ2-3
CDR3 protein: CASSLEPSGSADTQYF
CDR3 DNA: TGTGCCAGCAGCTTAGAGCCTAGCGGGAGCGCAGATACGCAGTATTTT

V gene: TRBV7-2
D gene: .
clone size: .
J gene: TRBJ2-7
CDR3 protein: CASSPLRRAPRSYEQYF
CDR3 DNA: TGTGCCAGCAGCCCGCTTAGGAGGGCCCCCCGATCCTACGAGCAGTACTTC

V gene: TRBV7-9
D gene: .
clone size: .
J gene: TRBJ2-5
CDR3 protein: CASSNRETTQYF
CDR3 DNA: TGTGCCAGCAGCAACAGGGAAACGACCCAGTACTTC

V gene: TRBV7-9
D gene: .
clone size: few
J gene: TRBJ2-3
CDR3 protein: CASSSTDRAFTDTQYF
CDR3 DNA: TGTGCCAGCAGCTCCACGGACAGAGCATTCACAGATACGCAGTATTTT

V gene: TRBV28
D gene: .
clone size: few
J gene: TRBJ1-2
CDR3 protein: CASSFGPYGYTF
CDR3 DNA: TGTGCCAGCAGTTTCGGTCCGTATGGCTACACCTTC

V gene: TRBV27
D gene: .
clone size: .
J gene: TRBJ2-5
CDR3 protein: CASSFPGRGETQYF
CDR3 DNA: TGTGCCAGCAGTTTCCCGGGGAGGGGGGAGACCCAGTACTTC